This T cell receptor beta chain comes out of a study of PD-L1 blockade in urothelial cancer. Study context: Patients commenced intravenous atezolizumab, 1,200 mg every 3 weeks, in 2014. Patients with male sex and bladder-origin urothelial cancer accounted for most of the 29 enrolled. Blood samples contained a median about 150,000 T cells.

Time point meaning: pretreatment peripheral blood. Trimming stripped 3 bases from V and 5 bases from J, with 5 bases between. The CDR3 is 12 amino acids. Germline CDR1 reads LNHDA; CDR2 reads SQIVND (reference sequence). The investigators introduced synthetic TCR analog templates into each PCR as spikes. Generated by immunoSEQ multiplex PCR, the TCRdb table keeps only in-frame clones and is missing some. The sample lists some 90,000 clones, around 89% occurring once. The rearrangement links TRBV19 to TRBJ2-4; D not certain. The material sequenced was PBMCs, taken around atezolizumab (anti-PD-L1) treatment. The receptor was isolated from an elderly woman with urothelial cancer. As DNA, the CDR3 is TGTGCCAGTAGTATCCGGGAAAACATTCAGTACTTC. As protein: CASSIRENIQYF. Full variable domain (remainder filled in from reference TRBV19 and TRBJ2-4): DGGITQSPKYLFRKEGQNVTLSCEQNLNHDAMYWYRQDPGQGLRLIYYSQIVNDFQKGDIAEGYSVSREKKESFPLTVTSAQKNPTAFYLCASSIRENIQYFGAGTRLSVL.